The 2 T cell receptor beta chains below come from one sample, sequenced in a study of blood T cell repertoires in COVID-19. The method was immunoSEQ multiplex PCR; TCRdb's version includes in-frame clones alone and lacks a portion of them. The sample has 250,000 to 350,000 clones; roughly 90% are singletons. The specimen sequenced was peripheral blood. These receptors were taken from a woman in her forties who had recovered from COVID-19.

The CDR3 region has the DNA TGTGCCTGGAGTGTGGGACAGGGGCATGGCTACACCTTC. This encodes CAWSVGQGHGYTF. This sequence joins TRBV30 and TRBJ1-2; 10 bases fit TRBD1. The germline V gene has CDR1 GTSNPN and CDR2 SVGIG (reference sequence). This CDR3 has 13 residues. The V segment lost 0 bases and the J segment 6 bases; nucleotides outside the gene matches: 1.

The CDR3 nucleotides read TGCAGTGCTAGTCCCACAGGGGGGGCGAACACTGAAGCTTTCTTT. Translated: CSASPTGGANTEAFF. The chain uses TRBV20-1 and TRBJ1-1; the match to TRBD1 covers 8 bases. Germline V gene lookup returns CDR1 DFQATT and CDR2 SNEGSKA (reference sequence). V lost 3 bases, J lost 1 base, and 7 bases stayed unmatched. The CDR3 is 15 residues long.